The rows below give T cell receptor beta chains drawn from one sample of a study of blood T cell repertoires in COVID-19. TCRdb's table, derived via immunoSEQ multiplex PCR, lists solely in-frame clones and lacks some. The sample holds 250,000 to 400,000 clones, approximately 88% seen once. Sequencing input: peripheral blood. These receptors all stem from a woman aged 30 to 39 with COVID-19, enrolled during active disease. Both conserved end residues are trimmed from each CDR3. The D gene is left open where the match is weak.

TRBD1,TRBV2,ASSEEGQGDGYT
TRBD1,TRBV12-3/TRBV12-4,ASSLDRGTPLH
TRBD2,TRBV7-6,ASSAGLDMSEQY
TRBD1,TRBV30,AWSPRAGTGPYSNQPQH
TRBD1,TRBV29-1,SVSGGYEQY
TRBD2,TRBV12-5,ASGLGLAGYYEQY
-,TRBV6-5,ASTGAGNYGYT
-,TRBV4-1,ASRSAGQGTEAF
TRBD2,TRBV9,ASSVATSGGAQDTQY
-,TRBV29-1,SGIRDSTDTQY
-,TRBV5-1,ASSLGTSTLETQY
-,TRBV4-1,ASKDSPGVYQPQH
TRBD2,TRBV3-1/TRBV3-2,ASSTSGGETQY
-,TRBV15,ATSRDLLRQSNEKLF
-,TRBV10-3,AISDGRGELF
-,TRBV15,ATSRRAGAPLTDTQY
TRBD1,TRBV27,ASSRIITQGASPYGYT
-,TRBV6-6,AALRGMNTEAF
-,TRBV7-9,ASSLKGLAPTDTQY
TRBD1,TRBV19,ASSIVRTGYGYT
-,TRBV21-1,ATPKRGAGGQNTEAF
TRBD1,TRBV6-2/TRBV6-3,ASSRGQALF
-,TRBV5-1,AIRGRGSGELF
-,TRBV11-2,ASSLEYNQPQH
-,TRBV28,ASSSQGNLGQPQH
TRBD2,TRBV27,ASSLKRGGYNEQF
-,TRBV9,ASSVDPVEATTGELF
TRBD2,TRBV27,ASSLWWAGGRQDTQY
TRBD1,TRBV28,ASSSDRGAPSGANVLT
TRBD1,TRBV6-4,ASSDGQGASPLH
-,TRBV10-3,ATYSSGANVLT
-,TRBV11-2,ASSLEQLYGYT
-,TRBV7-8,ASSLVWRNTEAF
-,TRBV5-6,ASSLKSGETQY
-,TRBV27,ASRDSPGDTEAF
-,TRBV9,ASSEVTANTGELF
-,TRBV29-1,SVAAGREKLF
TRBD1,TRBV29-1,SAEGQENIQY
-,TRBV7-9,ASAGNREKLF
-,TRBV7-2,ASSSEGTPLH
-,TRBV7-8,ASSLTRGAFNEQF
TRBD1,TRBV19,ASSGKGRGAVWAEAF
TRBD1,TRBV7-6,ASSLAGDSTYEQY
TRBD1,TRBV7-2,ASAPGAGGSPLH
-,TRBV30,AWSLKGGTEAF
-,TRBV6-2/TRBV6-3,ASSIDRSWFGGYT
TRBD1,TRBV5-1,ASRFNPGQDYGYT
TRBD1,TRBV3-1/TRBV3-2,ASSLGDRAGETQY
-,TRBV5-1,ASSLAGQGQPQH
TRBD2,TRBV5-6,ASSRDGLAGTYEQY
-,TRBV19,ASRPGGREGYT
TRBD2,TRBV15,ATSRGGEGTGELF
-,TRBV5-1,ASSLAPGLNTEAF
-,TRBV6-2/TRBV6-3,ASSWRHSVAYEQY